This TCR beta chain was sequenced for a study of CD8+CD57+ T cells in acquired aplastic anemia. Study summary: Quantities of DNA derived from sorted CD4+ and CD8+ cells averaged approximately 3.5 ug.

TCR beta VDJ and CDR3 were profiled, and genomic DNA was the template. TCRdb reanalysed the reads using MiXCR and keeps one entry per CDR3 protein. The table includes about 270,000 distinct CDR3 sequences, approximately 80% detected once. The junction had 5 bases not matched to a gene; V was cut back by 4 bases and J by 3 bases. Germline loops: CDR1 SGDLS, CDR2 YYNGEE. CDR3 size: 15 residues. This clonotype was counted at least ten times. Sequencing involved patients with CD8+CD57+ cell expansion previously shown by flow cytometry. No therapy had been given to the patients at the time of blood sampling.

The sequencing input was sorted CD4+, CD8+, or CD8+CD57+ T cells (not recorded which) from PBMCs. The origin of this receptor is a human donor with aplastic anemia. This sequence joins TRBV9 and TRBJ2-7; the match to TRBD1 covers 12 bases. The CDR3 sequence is CASSLGTGGVYEQYF. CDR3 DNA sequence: TGTGCCAGCAGCCTGGGGACAGGGGGCGTCTACGAGCAGTACTTC. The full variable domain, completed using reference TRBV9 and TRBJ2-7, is DSGVTQTPKHLITATGQRVTLRCSPRSGDLSVYWYQQSLDQGLQFLIQYYNGEERAKGNILERFSAQQFPDLHSELNLSSLELGDSALYFCASSLGTGGVYEQYFGPGTRLTVT.